The 13 T cell receptor beta chains listed next were all sequenced from one sample in a study of cytomegalovirus exposure and HLA in healthy donors. The study ran its PCR with 60 Vbeta and 13 Jbeta primers. TCRdb's copy holds only in-frame clones and misses some; the assay was immunoSEQ multiplex PCR. Here the sample spans under 150,000 clones, nearly 80% being singletons. Sample: PBMCs. The source of these receptors is a male donor in good health and CMV-seronegative.

The J gene is TRBJ2-3, the V gene TRBV7-2; 10 nucleotides align to TRBD2. CDR3 length equals 15 residues. V lost 1 base, J lost 6 bases, and 4 bases stayed unmatched. Germline CDR1 reads SGHTA; CDR2 reads FQGNSA. CDR3 DNA sequence: TGTGCCAGCAGCTTAGGAGCGGGGGGGCGGGATACGCAGTATTTT. Amino acids: CASSLGAGGRDTQYF.

The chain recombines TRBV9 with TRBJ2-1; TRBD2 aligns across 8 bases. The CDR3 consists of 17 residues. CDR1 is SGDLS, CDR2 YYNGEE, per germline. Losses at the gene ends were 1 base for V and 0 bases for J; bases not matched to a gene: 6. The CDR3 reads CASSVSVRGVSYNEQFF. The DNA for the CDR3 is TGTGCCAGCAGCGTATCTGTGCGGGGGGTCTCCTACAATGAGCAGTTCTTC.

With respect to this clone: In the same sample, other DNA sequences code for this CDR3. V and J are TRBV18 and TRBJ2-5; 9 bases line up with TRBD2. V was clipped by 6 bases and J by 5 bases; unmatched bases: 4. This CDR3 contains 13 residues. Germline assignment: CDR1 KGHSH and CDR2 LQKENI. The CDR3 nucleotides read TGTGCCAGCTCGCCTCTAGCGGGGGAGACCCAGTACTTC. It encodes CASSPLAGETQYF.

The rearrangement joins TRBV21-1 to TRBJ2-1; the table names TRBD2, a call not compared with the DNA. TRBV21-1 is annotated as a pseudogene. CDR3 size: 18 residues. CDR3 sequence reads: CASSKEGAGGLGRNEQFF. The DNA of the CDR3 is TGTGCCAGCAGCAAAGAAGGAGCGGGGGGGCTCGGGCGCAATGAGCAGTTCTTC.

This clone has a handful of counts. The chain joins TRBV6-5 to TRBJ2-3; tentatively, D is TRBD1 (5 bases). Trimming pared 0 bases from V and 2 bases from J, leaving 9 bases between. The germline V gene has CDR1 MNHEY and CDR2 SVGAGI. CDR3 size: 15 residues. The CDR3 is CASSYSGQITDTQYF. In DNA, the CDR3 is TGTGCCAGCAGTTACTCCGGACAAATCACAGATACGCAGTATTTT.

This clone came up once. The rearrangement uses TRBV9 and TRBJ2-3; D is unresolved. The V end lost 2 bases, the J end lost 4 bases, and 11 bases lay between the germline ends. CDR3 length equals 14 residues. Looked up from germline, CDR1 is SGDLS and CDR2 is YYNGEE. CDR3 sequence (DNA): TGTGCCAGCAGCGTTGGCTCCTCCCCAGATACGCAGTATTTT. Translation gives CASSVGSSPDTQYF.

This chain joins TRBV18 and TRBJ1-2; no firm D call. The germline gives CDR1 KGHSH, CDR2 LQKENI. V was shortened by 3 bases and J by 1 base, with 15 bases between the two germline ends. This CDR3 has 16 residues. The CDR3 loop reads CASSPARSGSNYGYTF. For the CDR3, the DNA is TGTGCCAGCTCACCTGCCCGCTCCGGGAGTAACTATGGCTACACCTTC.

This chain uses TRBV11-2 with TRBJ2-7; the match to TRBD1 covers 8 bases. The junction had 8 bases not matched to a gene; V was cut back by 3 bases and J by 4 bases. The CDR3 has 15 residues. Germline CDR1 and CDR2: SGHAT and FQNNGV. The CDR3 sequence: CASSFSRTGSYEQYF. The CDR3, as DNA: TGTGCCAGCAGCTTTAGTAGGACAGGGTCTTACGAGCAGTACTTC. Full variable domain (rest looked up from reference TRBV11-2 and TRBJ2-7): EAGVAQSPRYKIIEKRQSVAFWCNPISGHATLYWYQQILGQGPKLLIQFQNNGVVDDSQLPKDRFSAERLKGVDSTLKIQPAKLEDSAVYLCASSFSRTGSYEQYFGPGTRLTVT.

The V and J genes are TRBV9 and TRBJ2-3; a possible D gene is TRBD1 (5 bases). CDR3 length equals 13 residues. V lost 0 bases and J lost 9, with 11 bases in between. Germline CDR1 SGDLS, CDR2 YYNGEE. The CDR3 protein is CASSVEGAGTQYF. The CDR3 bases are TGTGCCAGCAGCGTAGAAGGCGCAGGGACGCAGTATTTT.

This chain connects TRBV2 to TRBJ2-5; 12 bases line up with TRBD2. CDR3 length: 15 residues. CDR1 is SNHLY, CDR2 FYNNEI, per germline. V shed 8 bases, J shed 5 bases, and the junction held 9 bases outside the gene matches. The CDR3 bases are TGTGCCAGCCGGACTAGCGGGGTCACCGGGGAGACCCAGTACTTC. This translates into CASRTSGVTGETQYF.

The chain links TRBV4-1 to TRBJ2-2, with D possibly TRBD2 on 5 matching bases. The V end lost 3 bases, the J end lost 5 bases, and 13 bases lay between the germline ends. CDR1 and CDR2 (germline): MGHRA, YSYEKL. The CDR3 has 15 amino acids. For the CDR3, the DNA is TGCGCCAGCAGCCAGTCTAGCCCGTCGACCGGGGAGCTGTTTTTT. Amino acid sequence: CASSQSSPSTGELFF.

The J gene is TRBJ2-3, the V gene TRBV7-2; D gene unclear. Trimming pared 5 bases from V and 0 bases from J, leaving 9 bases between. The CDR3 runs to 14 residues. CDR1 is SGHTA, CDR2 FQGNSA, per germline. CDR3 loop: CASSARLSTDTQYF. CDR3 coding DNA: TGTGCCAGCAGCGCTAGACTGAGCACAGATACGCAGTATTTT. Variable domain in full (rest from reference TRBV7-2 and TRBJ2-3): GAGVSQSPSNKVTEKGKDVELRCDPISGHTALYWYRQSLGQGLEFLIYFQGNSAPDKSGLPSDRFSAERTGGSVSTLTIQRTQQEDSAVYLCASSARLSTDTQYFGPGTRLTVL.

This clone was observed once. The chain carries TRBV5-4 and TRBJ1-2; D unresolved. The CDR3 is made up of 15 amino acids. V lost 2 bases to trimming and J lost 5 bases, with 16 bases between them. Germline-derived CDR1 and CDR2 are SGHNT and YYREEE (reference sequence). The CDR3 region has the DNA TGTGCCAGCAGCTTAAAGGGAGGGAGTCATTATGGCTACACCTTC. This translates into CASSLKGGSHYGYTF.